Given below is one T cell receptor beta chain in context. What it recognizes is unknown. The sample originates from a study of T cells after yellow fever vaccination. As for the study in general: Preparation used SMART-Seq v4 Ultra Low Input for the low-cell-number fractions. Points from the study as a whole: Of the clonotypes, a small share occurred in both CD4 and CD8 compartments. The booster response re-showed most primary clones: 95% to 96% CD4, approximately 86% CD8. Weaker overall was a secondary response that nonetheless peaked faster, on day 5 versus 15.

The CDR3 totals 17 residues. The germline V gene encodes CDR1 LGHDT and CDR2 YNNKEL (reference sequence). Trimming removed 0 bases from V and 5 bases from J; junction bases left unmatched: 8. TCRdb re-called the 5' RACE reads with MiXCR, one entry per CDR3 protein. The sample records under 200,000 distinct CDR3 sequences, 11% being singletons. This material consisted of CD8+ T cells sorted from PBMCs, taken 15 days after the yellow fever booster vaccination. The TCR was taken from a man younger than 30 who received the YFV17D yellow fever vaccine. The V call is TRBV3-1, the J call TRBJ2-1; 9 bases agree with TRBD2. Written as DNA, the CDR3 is TGTGCCAGCAGCCAAGAGGGGCGGGCTAGCGGGGACAATGAGCAGTTCTTC. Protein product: CASSQEGRASGDNEQFF.